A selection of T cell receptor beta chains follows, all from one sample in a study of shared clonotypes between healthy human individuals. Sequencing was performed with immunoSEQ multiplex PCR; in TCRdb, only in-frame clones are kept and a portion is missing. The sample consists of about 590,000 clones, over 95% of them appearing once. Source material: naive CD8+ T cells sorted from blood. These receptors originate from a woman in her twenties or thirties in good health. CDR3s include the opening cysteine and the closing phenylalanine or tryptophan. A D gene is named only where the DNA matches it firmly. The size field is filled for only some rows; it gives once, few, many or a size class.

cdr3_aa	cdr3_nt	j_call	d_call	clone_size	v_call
CASSPLDREGAYEQYF	TGTGCCAGCAGTCCCCTAGACAGGGAGGGAGCCTACGAGCAGTACTTC	TRBJ2-7	-	-	TRBV27
CASSSGLAGGRDTQYF	TGTGCCAGCAGTTCGGGACTAGCGGGAGGTAGGGATACGCAGTATTTT	TRBJ2-3	TRBD2	-	TRBV27
CASSLEMSNYGYTF	TGTGCCAGCAGCTTGGAAATGTCAAACTATGGCTACACCTTC	TRBJ1-2	-	once	TRBV7-9
CASSQRGSQGEQYF	TGTGCCAGCAGCCAACGCGGGAGTCAGGGCGAGCAGTACTTC	TRBJ2-7	TRBD2	-	TRBV4-2
CASSFRLGRGYEQYF	TGCGCCAGCAGCTTCCGTTTGGGAAGGGGCTACGAGCAGTACTTC	TRBJ2-7	-	-	TRBV5-1
CASRDSSYNEQFF	TGTGCCAGCCGGGACTCCTCCTACAATGAGCAGTTCTTC	TRBJ2-1	-	-	TRBV11-2
CASSPEGLQGIYYEQYF	TGTGCCAGCAGCCCAGAAGGGCTACAGGGGATCTACTACGAGCAGTACTTC	TRBJ2-7	TRBD1	-	TRBV5-6
CASSLSLAGSYNEQFF	TGTGCCAGCAGTTTATCATTAGCGGGCTCCTACAATGAGCAGTTCTTC	TRBJ2-1	TRBD2	-	TRBV27
CASSQPGGVEAFF	TGTGCCAGCAGCCAACCCGGGGGAGTTGAAGCTTTCTTT	TRBJ1-1	-	-	TRBV14
CASSSTGGTDTQYF	TGTGCCAGCAGTAGTACGGGAGGTACAGATACGCAGTATTTT	TRBJ2-3	TRBD2	-	TRBV27
CASSYSEGTEAFF	TGTGCCAGCAGTTATTCGGAGGGCACTGAAGCTTTCTTT	TRBJ1-1	-	-	TRBV6-6
CASSFELWNQPQHF	TGTGCCAGCAGTTTCGAACTATGGAATCAGCCCCAGCATTTT	TRBJ1-5	-	-	TRBV28
CASSLGDSPIDEQYF	TGTGCCAGCAGCTTGGGGGACAGTCCCATCGACGAGCAGTACTTC	TRBJ2-7	TRBD1	-	TRBV7-2
CASSLGDRGNQPQHF	TGTGCCAGCAGTTTAGGCGACAGGGGCAATCAGCCCCAGCATTTT	TRBJ1-5	TRBD1	-	TRBV28
CASSLGRGTGPSYEQYF	TGCGCCAGCAGCCTCGGGCGAGGGACAGGGCCCTCCTACGAGCAGTACTTC	TRBJ2-7	TRBD1	once	TRBV5-1
CASSSLGGSSYEQYF	TGTGCCAGCAGCTCCCTTGGCGGGTCTTCCTACGAGCAGTACTTC	TRBJ2-7	-	-	TRBV7-8
CASSSYPGQGRVNTEAFF	TGTGCCAGCAGTTCCTACCCGGGACAGGGGCGAGTGAACACTGAAGCTTTCTTT	TRBJ1-1	TRBD1	-	TRBV27
CASSLEWGFHEQYF	TGTGCCAGCAGCTTGGAATGGGGGTTCCACGAGCAGTACTTC	TRBJ2-7	-	-	TRBV5-5
CASSKDRGYSFYEQYF	TGTGCCAGCAGCAAAGACAGGGGGTACTCATTCTACGAGCAGTACTTC	TRBJ2-7	TRBD1	-	TRBV9
CASSLLGGRGTDTQYF	TGTGCCAGCAGTTTATTGGGCGGGAGGGGCACAGATACGCAGTATTTT	TRBJ2-3	TRBD2	-	TRBV27
CASSFFGGATDTQYF	TGTGCCAGCAGTTTCTTCGGGGGGGCCACAGATACGCAGTATTTT	TRBJ2-3	TRBD2	-	TRBV6-5
CASSKGRGQLNEQYF	TGTGCCAGCAGCAAAGGCCGGGGACAGCTTAACGAGCAGTACTTC	TRBJ2-7	-	-	TRBV21-1
CASSVGTSGRPNEQFF	TGTGCCAGCAGCGTAGGGACTAGCGGGAGGCCCAATGAGCAGTTCTTC	TRBJ2-1	TRBD2	-	TRBV9
CASSLIDRAGANVLTF	TGTGCCAGCAGCTTAATTGACAGGGCTGGGGCCAACGTCCTGACTTTC	TRBJ2-6	TRBD1	-	TRBV7-9
CASSLGPGQGKNEQYF	TGTGCCAGCAGTTTAGGGCCGGGGCAGGGGAAGAACGAGCAGTACTTC	TRBJ2-7	-	-	TRBV27
CASSSPGRDIETQYF	TGTGCCAGCAGCAGTCCGGGACGGGACATCGAGACCCAGTACTTC	TRBJ2-5	-	-	TRBV11-2
CASSQGTPGVYEQYF	TGCGCCAGCAGCCAAGGGACACCGGGGGTTTACGAGCAGTACTTC	TRBJ2-7	-	-	TRBV4-1
CASSESGANVLTF	TGTGCCAGCAGTGAGTCTGGGGCCAACGTCCTGACTTTC	TRBJ2-6	-	once	TRBV2
CSILADPYEQYF	TGCAGCATCCTGGCGGATCCCTACGAGCAGTACTTC	TRBJ2-7	-	-	TRBV29-1
CASSVERTSGREKQYF	TGTGCCAGCAGTGTGGAGAGGACTAGCGGGAGGGAAAAGCAGTACTTC	TRBJ2-7	TRBD2	-	TRBV6-1
CASSKIVTGPGDQPQHF	TGTGCCAGTAGCAAAATAGTCACAGGGCCCGGGGATCAGCCCCAGCATTTT	TRBJ1-5	-	-	TRBV19
CASSPQRGTYNEQFF	TGTGCCAGCAGCCCCCAGCGGGGAACCTACAATGAGCAGTTCTTC	TRBJ2-1	TRBD2	-	TRBV9
CASTCFACYEQYF	TGTGCCAGCACTTGTTTCGCATGCTACGAGCAGTACTTC	TRBJ2-7	-	-	TRBV28
CASSGLGSSYGYTF	TGTGCCAGCAGTGGCCTAGGATCTTCCTATGGCTACACCTTC	TRBJ1-2	-	-	TRBV27
CASSLEFNQPQHF	TGTGCCAGCAGTTTAGAGTTCAATCAGCCCCAGCATTTT	TRBJ1-5	-	-	TRBV28
CASSLSSYEQYF	TGTGCCAGCAGCTTATCCTCCTACGAGCAGTACTTC	TRBJ2-7	-	-	TRBV5-5
CSAVGTGEAFF	TGCAGCGCCGTGGGGACAGGTGAAGCTTTCTTT	TRBJ1-1	TRBD1	-	TRBV29-1
CASSSSTLGSYNEQFF	TGTGCCAGCAGCTCGTCTACCCTCGGGTCCTACAATGAGCAGTTCTTC	TRBJ2-1	-	-	TRBV25-1
CASSSLRGPTEAFF	TGTGCCAGCAGTTCCCTACGGGGGCCCACTGAAGCTTTCTTT	TRBJ1-1	-	-	TRBV27
CASSGDGNEQYF	TGTGCCAGCAGCGGCGATGGGAACGAGCAGTACTTC	TRBJ2-7	-	-	TRBV7-9
CASSLGDSYGVDTQYF	TGTGCCAGCAGCTTAGGGGACTCCTACGGCGTGGATACGCAGTATTTT	TRBJ2-3	-	-	TRBV11-2
CASTPGGGTEAFF	TGTGCCAGCACCCCGGGCGGGGGGACTGAAGCTTTCTTT	TRBJ1-1	-	-	TRBV7-6
CSVEGALGQDEQYF	TGCAGCGTTGAAGGAGCCTTGGGGCAGGACGAGCAGTACTTC	TRBJ2-7	-	-	TRBV29-1
CASRSGADTQYF	TGTGCCAGTAGGTCAGGGGCAGATACGCAGTATTTT	TRBJ2-3	-	once	TRBV19
CASSLGARGYEQYF	TGTGCCAGCAGCTTAGGTGCGAGGGGTTACGAGCAGTACTTC	TRBJ2-7	-	once	TRBV7-8
CASSYTGAREKLFF	TGTGCCAGCAGTTATACAGGGGCGAGGGAAAAACTGTTTTTT	TRBJ1-4	TRBD1	-	TRBV27
CASSLDNRGIEQYF	TGTGCCAGCAGCTTAGATAACAGGGGAATCGAGCAGTACTTC	TRBJ2-7	TRBD1	-	TRBV13
CASRGLAFQYF	TGTGCCAGTAGGGGACTTGCGTTCCAGTACTTC	TRBJ2-7	-	-	TRBV19